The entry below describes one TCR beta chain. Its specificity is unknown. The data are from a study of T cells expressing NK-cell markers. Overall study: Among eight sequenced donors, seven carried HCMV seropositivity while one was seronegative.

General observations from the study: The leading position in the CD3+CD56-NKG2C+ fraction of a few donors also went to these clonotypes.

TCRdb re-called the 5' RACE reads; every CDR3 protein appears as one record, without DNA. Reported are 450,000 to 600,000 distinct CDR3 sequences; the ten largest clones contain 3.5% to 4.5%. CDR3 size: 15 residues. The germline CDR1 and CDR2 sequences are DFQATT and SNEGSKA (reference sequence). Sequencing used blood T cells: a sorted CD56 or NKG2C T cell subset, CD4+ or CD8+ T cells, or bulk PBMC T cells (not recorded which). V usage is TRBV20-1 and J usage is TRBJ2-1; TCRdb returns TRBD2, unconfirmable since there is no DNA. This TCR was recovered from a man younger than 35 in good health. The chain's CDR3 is CSARDWRENGNEQFF.